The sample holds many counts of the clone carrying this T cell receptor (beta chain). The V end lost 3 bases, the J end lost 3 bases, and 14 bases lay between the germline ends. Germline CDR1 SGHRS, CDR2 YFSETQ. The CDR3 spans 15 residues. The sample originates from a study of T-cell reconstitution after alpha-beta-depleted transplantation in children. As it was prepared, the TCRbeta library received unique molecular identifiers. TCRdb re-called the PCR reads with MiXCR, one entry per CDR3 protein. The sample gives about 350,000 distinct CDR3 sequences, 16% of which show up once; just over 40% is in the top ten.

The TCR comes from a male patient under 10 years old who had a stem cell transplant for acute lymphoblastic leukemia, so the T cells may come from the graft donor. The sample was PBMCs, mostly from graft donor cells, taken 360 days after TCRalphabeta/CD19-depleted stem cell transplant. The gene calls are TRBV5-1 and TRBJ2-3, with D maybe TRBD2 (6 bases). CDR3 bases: TGCGCCAGCAGCTCCAGCGGGCCCCCGACAGATACGCAGTATTTT. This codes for CASSSSGPPTDTQYF.